The rows below give T cell receptor beta chains drawn from one sample of a study of T cells in Graves' hyperthyroidism and ophthalmopathy. TCRdb processed the multiplex PCR reads anew with MiXCR; each CDR3 protein has one entry. The sample has about 410,000 distinct CDR3 sequences, approximately 14% seen once. The sample comprised blood. The receptors shown here come from a man between 18 and 35 years old with Graves' ophthalmopathy. Each CDR3 is given with its conserved first and last residue.

16	TRBV7-2	CASSLSTSGGAYEQYF
14	TRBV2	CASKGQSGSETQYF
13	TRBV11-2	CASSSGQGFGYTF
14	TRBV7-9	CASDHDIQGDTQYF
13	TRBV12-3/TRBV12-4	CASSSNRGYGYTF
14	TRBV12-3/TRBV12-4	CASSPKTGIYGYTF
14	TRBV5-1	CASSYHTPVETQYF
14	TRBV7-6	CASSLEPENTEAFF
16	TRBV3-1	CASSQDRQGFSSPLHF
15	TRBV12-3/TRBV12-4	CASTPTSGSSYEQYF
13	TRBV24-1	CATQGTANYGYTF
15	TRBV27	CASSGIQGSHQPQHF
13	TRBV7-7	CASSTGERNTQYF
15	TRBV12-3/TRBV12-4	CASSLSGGQATEAFF
15	TRBV5-1	CASSPDSPSTDTQYF
12	TRBV19	CASKEPNTEAFF
13	TRBV12-3/TRBV12-4	CASRRGLYNEQFF
14	TRBV5-1	CASSSGQGAYEQYF
14	TRBV2	CASRGGEITYEQYF